This is a list of T cell receptor beta chains from one sample in a study of OX40 agonist ivuxolimab in advanced cancers. Assay used: immunoSEQ multiplex PCR; TCRdb lists only in-frame clones, some missing. Seen here are tens of thousands of clones, 65% to 85% observed once, and the top ten hold approximately 1.2%. The specimen was CD4+ or CD8+ T cells sorted from blood, collected in a trial of the OX40 agonist ivuxolimab. The receptors come from an adult with an advanced solid tumor such as melanoma, head and neck, liver or kidney cancer. Each CDR3 is given with its conserved first and last residue. The D gene is left open where the match is weak. Only some rows state a clone size, as once, few, many or a class for expanded clones.

16	TRBV5-4	TRBJ2-3	TRBD1	few	TGTGCCAGCAGCTTGGCGGGACAGGGCCGCACAGATACGCAGTATTTT	CASSLAGQGRTDTQYF
14	TRBV7-9	TRBJ2-7	TRBD2	medium-sized	TGTGCCAGCAGCTTAGGGGAGGGCTTCTACGAGCAGTACTTC	CASSLGEGFYEQYF
13	TRBV6-1	TRBJ2-7	NA	NA	TGTGCCAGCAGTATAACAGAATACTACGAGCAGTACTTC	CASSITEYYEQYF
15	TRBV19	TRBJ1-1	NA	NA	TGTGCCAGTAGTATAGATCAAGGCAGAAACACTGAAGCTTTCTTT	CASSIDQGRNTEAFF
15	TRBV6-5	TRBJ1-5	TRBD1	NA	TGTGCCAGGATTAATGGACAGGGGGCTATTCAGCCCCAGCATTTT	CARINGQGAIQPQHF
15	TRBV7-2	TRBJ2-1	NA	NA	TGTGCCAGCAGCTTAGTTCTAAACTCCTACAATGAGCAGTTCTTC	CASSLVLNSYNEQFF
12	TRBV19	TRBJ2-5	TRBD1	NA	TGTGCCAGTAGGGGACAGGAAGAGACCCAGTACTTC	CASRGQEETQYF
15	TRBV19	TRBJ1-5	TRBD1	NA	TGTGCCAGTAGTCGCCCGGGACAGAGCAATCAGCCCCAGCATTTT	CASSRPGQSNQPQHF
16	TRBV7-8	TRBJ1-1	NA	NA	TGTGCCAGCAGCTCAAGAACAGGGATGGGTCGAACTGAAGCTTTCTTT	CASSSRTGMGRTEAFF
13	TRBV7-6	TRBJ2-2	NA	NA	TGTGCTAGCAGCTTAAGGAACACCGGGGAGCTGTTTTTT	CASSLRNTGELFF
12	TRBV6-1	TRBJ2-7	NA	few	TGTGCCAGCAGTGAGTTCTCCTACGAGCAGTACTTC	CASSEFSYEQYF
14	TRBV30	TRBJ1-1	NA	few	TGTGCCTGGGCTACGGGACCCAGAGGGACTGAAGCTTTCTTT	CAWATGPRGTEAFF
17	TRBV14	TRBJ1-2	NA	few	TGTGCCAGCAGCCCATTAGTGTCTCGGGGGCGCCGCTATGGCTACACCTTC	CASSPLVSRGRRYGYTF
14	TRBV29-1	TRBJ1-2	NA	NA	TGCAGCGTTGGGGGCAAGGGGAAGAACTATGGCTACACCTTC	CSVGGKGKNYGYTF
12	TRBV5-1	TRBJ2-7	TRBD2	NA	TGCGCCAGCAGCAGCGGGGATAGGGAGCAGTACTTC	CASSSGDREQYF
13	TRBV7-2	TRBJ2-3	NA	NA	TGTGCCAGCAGCGACCAAATTCTCGGGACGCAGTATTTT	CASSDQILGTQYF
14	TRBV5-1	TRBJ2-2	TRBD1	NA	TGCGCCAGCGCAAGGGGGCAGAACACCGGGGAGCTGTTTTTT	CASARGQNTGELFF
14	TRBV7-9	TRBJ1-1	NA	NA	TGTGCCAGCAGCTACACAAACTTAAACACTGAAGCTTTCTTT	CASSYTNLNTEAFF
14	TRBV5-8	TRBJ1-6	NA	NA	TGTGCCAGCAGCCCAGGGCGTGGCGGCTCACCCCTCCACTTT	CASSPGRGGSPLHF
15	TRBV6-5	TRBJ2-7	NA	few	TGTGCCAGCAGTCTCTCCCCTGGGGGGCCCTACGAGCAGTACTTC	CASSLSPGGPYEQYF
15	TRBV6-5	TRBJ2-3	NA	NA	TGTGCCAGCAGTTCCCCCGCCAAGTCTGGAGATACGCAGTATTTT	CASSSPAKSGDTQYF
15	TRBV7-8	TRBJ1-2	TRBD1	NA	TGTGCCAGCAGCTTGGGGACAGGGGTCGGGTATGGCTACACCTTC	CASSLGTGVGYGYTF
15	TRBV6-6	TRBJ2-7	TRBD1	NA	TGTGCCAGCAGGACGGAAACAGGGGCCTCCTACGAGCAGTACTTC	CASRTETGASYEQYF
19	TRBV5-4	TRBJ2-3	TRBD2	few	TGTGCCAGCAGCGCGCAAGGACTAGCGGGGGGGGCCCTCTGGGATACGCAGTATTTT	CASSAQGLAGGALWDTQYF
15	TRBV9	TRBJ1-4	TRBD1	NA	TGTGCCAGCAGCGTAGTGGCAGGGGGCAATGAAAAACTGTTTTTT	CASSVVAGGNEKLFF
15	TRBV6-6	TRBJ1-1	NA	NA	TGTGCCAGCAAAGACCTTACAGGGCAGGGCACTGAAGCTTTCTTT	CASKDLTGQGTEAFF
16	TRBV7-9	TRBJ1-2	NA	NA	TGTGCCAGCAGCTTAGTTTCTGGGCTGGAGGCGTGGGGCTACACCTTC	CASSLVSGLEAWGYTF
17	TRBV7-2	TRBJ2-7	TRBD1	NA	TGTGCCAGTACGCAAAGAATCGGGACAGGTAACTCCTACGAGCAGTACTTC	CASTQRIGTGNSYEQYF
17	TRBV11-2	TRBJ1-6	TRBD1	NA	TGTGCCAGCAGCGCCCTCTCCAGGGGGCGCGGGAGCTCACCCCTCCACTTT	CASSALSRGRGSSPLHF
15	TRBV4-3	TRBJ2-3	NA	NA	TGCGCCAGCAGCCAAGAGGCCAGCCCCACAGATACGCAGTATTTT	CASSQEASPTDTQYF